Listed below are T cell receptor beta chains from one sample, sequenced in a study of T cell changes during pregnancy in multiple sclerosis. Sequenced by immunoSEQ multiplex PCR; TCRdb stores in-frame clones only, minus some. The table shows some 87,000 clones, with nearly 95% occurring only once. The sequencing used peripheral blood, collected in the second trimester of pregnancy. These receptors came from a female donor with multiple sclerosis, enrolled in a pregnancy study. CDR3s include the opening cysteine and the closing phenylalanine or tryptophan. Each record gives: V gene, clone size, D gene, J gene, CDR3 DNA, CDR3 protein. The D gene is left open where the match is weak. Clone sizes are given selectively: once, few, many, or a class where the clone is expanded.

>TRBV5-4|.|TRBD2|TRBJ2-5
TGTGCCAGCAGCCAGGTGGTAGCGGGTCAAGAGACCCAGTACTTC
CASSQVVAGQETQYF
>TRBV27|.|.|TRBJ1-2
TGTGCCAGCAGGGCTACAGCCTCCCACTCCTATGGCTACACCTTC
CASRATASHSYGYTF
>TRBV13|.|TRBD1|TRBJ1-1
TGTGCCAGCAGCCTGGGACAGGGAGGCACTGAAGCTTTCTTT
CASSLGQGGTEAFF
>TRBV30|.|.|TRBJ2-2
TGTGCCTGGATCGGGGGGCCCTCGAACACCGGGGAGCTGTTTTTT
CAWIGGPSNTGELFF
>TRBV5-1|once|TRBD2|TRBJ2-1
TGCGCCAGCAGCTTGGCTGGCGGCGGGGGTTACAATGAGCAGTTCTTC
CASSLAGGGGYNEQFF
>TRBV6-5|once|.|TRBJ2-7
TGTGCCAGCAAACCGGCCCGGAGAAGCTCCTACGAGCAGTACTTC
CASKPARRSSYEQYF
>TRBV5-1|.|.|TRBJ2-2
TGCGCCAGCATCACCCGCGGGCGGCGTAGGAGAACCGGGGAGCTGTTTTTT
CASITRGRRRRTGELFF
>TRBV7-5|few|.|TRBJ2-7
TGTGTCAGAAGCTTGGACAGGGCCTACGAGCAGTACTTC
CVRSLDRAYEQYF
>TRBV16|.|.|TRBJ1-1
TGTGCCAGCAGCCAATCGGGGGGAATAGCTTTCTTT
CASSQSGGIAFF
>TRBV11-2|.|.|TRBJ1-2
TGTGCCAGCAGGCCCCCCGGACGGCTTGGAGGAGGCTACACCTTC
CASRPPGRLGGGYTF
>TRBV11-2|.|TRBD2|TRBJ2-1
TGTGCCAGCAGCTTAGGAGGCAGCGGGAGGTACAATGAGCAGTTCTTC
CASSLGGSGRYNEQFF
>TRBV7-9|.|.|TRBJ2-2
TGTGCCAGCAGCTTAGCGGCGGTGAACACCGGGGAGCTGTTTTTT
CASSLAAVNTGELFF
>TRBV6-1|.|TRBD1|TRBJ1-2
TGTGCCAGCAGTGAAGTGGCGTGGGGACAGGGCAACTATGGCTACACCTTC
CASSEVAWGQGNYGYTF
>TRBV6-1|.|.|TRBJ1-1
TGTGCCAGCAGGTCGATAAGCCTGAACACTGAAGCTTTCTTT
CASRSISLNTEAFF
>TRBV25-1|.|TRBD2|TRBJ2-3
TGTGCCACCGACCCGACTAGCGGGAGCACAGATACGCAGTATTTT
CATDPTSGSTDTQYF
>TRBV11-3|.|.|TRBJ2-7
TGTGCCAGCACCTCAGGGGTTGAGCAGTACTTC
CASTSGVEQYF
>TRBV5-1|.|.|TRBJ1-1
TGCGCCAGCAGCCCACAGGGTTGGACTGAAGCTTTCTTT
CASSPQGWTEAFF
>TRBV5-1|.|TRBD2|TRBJ2-2
TGCGCCAGCAGCTTGCAAGCGGGAGACGGCACCGGGGAGCTGTTTTTT
CASSLQAGDGTGELFF
>TRBV9|.|.|TRBJ2-5
TGTGCCAGCAGCGTAACAGGAAAGGAGACCCAGTACTTC
CASSVTGKETQYF
>TRBV7-9|.|.|TRBJ2-7
TGTGCCAGCAGCAGCGGCACCTACGAGCAGTACTTC
CASSSGTYEQYF
>TRBV6-1|.|.|TRBJ2-7
TGTGCCAGCATCAGGGGAGGGAGCTCCTACGAGCAGTACTTC
CASIRGGSSYEQYF
>TRBV30|.|TRBD1|TRBJ2-1
TGTGCCTGGGGGGGGGAACAGGGGGCTAGTGAGCAGTTCTTC
CAWGGEQGASEQFF
>TRBV6-5|.|TRBD2|TRBJ2-2
TGTGCCAGCAGGGGGGGACTAGCGGTCGGGGAGCTGTTTTTT
CASRGGLAVGELFF
>TRBV18|.|.|TRBJ2-2
TGTGCCAGCTCACCAGGACACACGAACACCGGGGAGCTGTTTTTT
CASSPGHTNTGELFF
>TRBV18|.|.|TRBJ1-3
TGTGCCAGCTCACCGGCCATTGGAAACACCATATATTTT
CASSPAIGNTIYF
>TRBV19|.|.|TRBJ1-2
TGTGCCAGTAGTATAGATCACCAGGTTTTTGGCTACACCTTC
CASSIDHQVFGYTF
>TRBV27|.|.|TRBJ1-1
TGTGCCAGCAGTTTATTTTACGGAGACACTGAAGCTTTCTTT
CASSLFYGDTEAFF
>TRBV5-1|.|.|TRBJ1-4
TGCGCCAGCAGCTTACAGGGATTAGGGAATGAAAAACTGTTTTTT
CASSLQGLGNEKLFF
>TRBV19|.|.|TRBJ2-7
TGTGCCAGTAGTCTCTCGGACACCTCCTACGAGCAGTACTTC
CASSLSDTSYEQYF
>TRBV6-6|.|.|TRBJ1-1
TGTGCCAGCAGGGCAGGCCCTGAAGCTTTCTTT
CASRAGPEAFF
>TRBV19|once|TRBD1|TRBJ1-1
TGTGCCAGTAGTATCCGACAGGGCGTCACTGAAGCTTTCTTT
CASSIRQGVTEAFF
>TRBV27|.|.|TRBJ2-3
TGTGCCAGCAGTTTGGCGGGTCGTGATACGCAGTATTTT
CASSLAGRDTQYF
>TRBV7-2|.|.|TRBJ2-7
TGTGCCAGCAGCTTCGGAGACGGGAGCGTGAACGAGCAGTACTTC
CASSFGDGSVNEQYF
>TRBV5-1|.|TRBD2|TRBJ2-1
TGCGCCAGCAGCTTGGCTAGCGGGAGCTCCTACAATGAGCAGTTCTTC
CASSLASGSSYNEQFF
>TRBV6-6|.|TRBD1|TRBJ1-5
TGTGCCAGCAGGGGGACAGGGACGGGCAATCAGCCCCAGCATTTT
CASRGTGTGNQPQHF
>TRBV11-2|.|.|TRBJ2-2
TGTGCCAGCAGCTTAGACAGCGGGGAGCTGTTTTTT
CASSLDSGELFF
>TRBV30|.|.|TRBJ2-6
TGTGCCTGGAGCGAACAGGGATTGCGGTCTGGGGCCAACGTCCTGACTTTC
CAWSEQGLRSGANVLTF
>TRBV10-1|once|.|TRBJ2-7
TGCGCCAGCAGTGAGACTAGCAGTTACGAGCAGTACTTC
CASSETSSYEQYF
>TRBV9|.|TRBD1|TRBJ2-7
TGTGCCAGCAGCGTAGCTACAGGGGCGTACTACGAGCAGTACTTC
CASSVATGAYYEQYF
>TRBV6-4|.|TRBD1|TRBJ2-2
TGTGCCAGCAGGGAGACAGGGTACACCGGGGAGCTGTTTTTT
CASRETGYTGELFF
>TRBV9|.|TRBD1|TRBJ1-2
TGTGCCAGCAGCGCCCAGGGGGCGCGGGACTATGGCTACACCTTC
CASSAQGARDYGYTF
>TRBV11-2|.|.|TRBJ1-1
TGTGCCAGCAGCTTAGGTCGAATTGGAACGGGGGACACTGAAGCTTTCTTT
CASSLGRIGTGDTEAFF
>TRBV2|.|TRBD1|TRBJ2-7
TGTGCCAGCAGGCCGGGACAGGGATCCTACGAGCAGTACTTC
CASRPGQGSYEQYF
>TRBV28|.|TRBD1|TRBJ1-2
TGTGCCAGCAGTTTAGTCTCCGCAGGGGGAAGGGGTGGCTACACCTTC
CASSLVSAGGRGGYTF
>TRBV7-2|.|.|TRBJ1-5
TGTGCCAGCAGCGGAGCGATGGTGGGTCAGCCCCAGCATTTT
CASSGAMVGQPQHF
>TRBV19|.|TRBD2|TRBJ2-7
TGTGCCAGTAATTCGGGAGGGCCTTTGGGCGAGCAGTACTTC
CASNSGGPLGEQYF
>TRBV27|.|.|TRBJ1-1
TGTGCCAGCAGTTTAGCACAGGGCACCACTGAAGCTTTCTTT
CASSLAQGTTEAFF
>TRBV6-1|once|.|TRBJ1-5
TGTGCCAGCAGTGTTACAGGAGATCAGCCCCAGCATTTT
CASSVTGDQPQHF